This T cell receptor (beta chain) derives from a study of T cell repertoires in cytomegalovirus infection. General study results and limits: The ex vivo response showed dominance by HLA-C-restricted CMV-specific TCR beta clonotypes. People with CMV and the relevant HLA were identified by cumulative public TCR beta family frequency.

Trimming shortened V by 2 bases and J by 10 bases, and 12 bases separated the two germline ends. CDR3 length: 13 residues. The germline CDR1 and CDR2 sequences are SGHVS and FNYEAQ. A single record per CDR3 protein comes from TCRdb applying MiXCR to the reads. The sample yields about 680,000 distinct CDR3 sequences, 24% seen once. This clonotype was seen many times. The antigen is undetermined. The chain carries TRBV7-6 and TRBJ2-1; no clear D gene. Specimen: CD8+ T cells from PBMCs. This TCR derives from a human donor in good health (CMV status not recorded). Some clones in this sample may be carry-over from other donors' samples. The CDR3 spells CASSLPSNGEQFF. Here the CDR3 DNA reads TGTGCCAGCAGCTTACCGTCTAACGGGGAGCAGTTCTTC.